This TCR beta chain was recorded in a study of T-cell reconstitution after alpha-beta-depleted transplantation in children. Unique molecular identifiers were incorporated into the prepared TCRbeta library. TCRdb re-called the PCR reads through MiXCR, storing one row per CDR3 protein. The repertoire holds some 520,000 distinct CDR3 sequences, with about 30% as singletons. With 3 bases removed from V and 4 bases from J, the gap between germline ends came to 11 bases. CDR3 size: 14 residues. CDR1 and CDR2 from the germline V gene are SGHKS and YYEKEE (reference sequence). This clonotype was sampled from a human donor who donated a stem cell graft to a child with aplastic anemia. The sequencing used PBMCs from the stem cell graft donor, collected from the stem cell graft. This rearrangement joins TRBV5-5 to TRBJ1-3; tentatively, D is TRBD1 (5 bases). The CDR3 spells CASSSAGLGNTIYF. The CDR3 DNA reads TGTGCCAGCAGCTCGGCGGGACTGGGAAACACCATATATTTT.